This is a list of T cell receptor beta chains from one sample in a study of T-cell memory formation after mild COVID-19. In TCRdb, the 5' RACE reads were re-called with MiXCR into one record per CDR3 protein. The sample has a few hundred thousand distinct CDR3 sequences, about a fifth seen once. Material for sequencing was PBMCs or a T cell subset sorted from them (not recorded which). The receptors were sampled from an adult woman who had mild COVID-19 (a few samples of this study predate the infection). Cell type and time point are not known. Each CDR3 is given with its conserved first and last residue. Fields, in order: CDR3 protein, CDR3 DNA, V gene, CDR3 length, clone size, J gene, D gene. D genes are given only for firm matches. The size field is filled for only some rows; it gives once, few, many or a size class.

CASSEYTYEQYF TGTGCCAGCAGTGAATATACGTACGAGCAGTACTTC TRBV2 12 NA TRBJ2-7 NA
CASSSGGAGLAGDEQFF TGTGCCAGCAGCTCCGGGGGTGCCGGACTAGCAGGGGATGAGCAGTTCTTC TRBV9 17 NA TRBJ2-1 TRBD2
CASSSRSYEQYF TGTGCCAGCAGTTCTCGGAGCTACGAGCAGTACTTC TRBV6-2/TRBV6-3 12 many TRBJ2-7 NA
CASSFLTRGDNQPQHF TGTGCCAGCAGCTTCCTCACCAGGGGGGACAATCAGCCCCAGCATTTT TRBV7-8 16 many TRBJ1-5 TRBD1
CASSFGWTGDYEQYF TGTGCCAGCAGCTTCGGCTGGACAGGGGACTACGAGCAGTACTTC TRBV7-6 15 NA TRBJ2-7 TRBD1
CASSTGLAGGPAGELFF TGTGCCAGCAGCACTGGACTAGCGGGAGGGCCAGCGGGGGAGCTGTTTTTT TRBV7-9 17 few TRBJ2-2 TRBD2
CASSLGGISGNTIYF TGTGCCAGCAGCTTAGGGGGAATATCTGGAAACACCATATATTTT TRBV7-2 15 NA TRBJ1-3 NA
CASSARQGDSYEQYF TGTGCCAGCAGTGCACGACAGGGAGACTCCTACGAGCAGTACTTC TRBV2 15 NA TRBJ2-7 TRBD1
CASKGTGGDYGYTF TGCGCCAGCAAAGGGACAGGGGGCGACTATGGCTACACCTTC TRBV5-1 14 NA TRBJ1-2 TRBD1
CASSPHPGRGDEQYF TGTGCCAGCAGTCCACACCCGGGGAGGGGAGACGAGCAGTACTTC TRBV12-3/TRBV12-4 15 NA TRBJ2-7 TRBD2
CASSPGAASSYNSPLHF TGTGCCAGCAGCCCTGGTGCTGCGAGCTCCTATAATTCACCCCTCCACTTT TRBV11-2 17 few TRBJ1-6 NA
CASSLRGTVYGYTF TGTGCCAGCAGCTTGCGCGGGACAGTCTATGGCTACACCTTC TRBV5-6 14 few TRBJ1-2 TRBD1
CASSHNSGQETQYF TGTGCCAGCTCACATAACTCAGGGCAAGAGACCCAGTACTTC TRBV18 14 NA TRBJ2-5 NA
CAWSGVTGVIEQYF TGTGCCTGGAGTGGAGTGACAGGGGTAATTGAGCAGTACTTC TRBV30 14 NA TRBJ2-7 TRBD1
CATSDLLRGTQYF TGTGCCACCAGTGATTTGTTGCGTGGTACGCAGTATTTT TRBV24-1 13 NA TRBJ2-3 NA
CASSPGTSGGAPEQFF TGTGCCAGCAGCCCCGGGACTAGCGGGGGGGCCCCCGAGCAGTTCTTC TRBV5-4 16 NA TRBJ2-1 TRBD2
CASSVVENTEAFF TGTGCCAGCAGTGTCGTAGAGAACACTGAAGCTTTCTTT TRBV12-3/TRBV12-4 13 few TRBJ1-1 NA
CASSWRGTGAQGDTEAFF TGCGCCAGCAGCTGGAGGGGAACAGGGGCCCAGGGGGACACTGAAGCTTTCTTT TRBV5-1 18 few TRBJ1-1 TRBD1
CSARITSLEQFF TGCAGTGCTAGAATCACTAGCCTTGAGCAGTTCTTC TRBV20-1 12 few TRBJ2-1 NA
CASSYAGTGELFF TGTGCCAGCAGTTATGCAGGGACCGGGGAGCTGTTTTTT TRBV6-6 13 NA TRBJ2-2 NA
CASNFRATNEKLFF TGTGCCAGCAATTTCAGAGCAACTAATGAAAAACTGTTTTTT TRBV6-1 14 once TRBJ1-4 NA
CASSSPSPEQFF TGTGCCAGCAGCTCCCCCAGCCCTGAGCAGTTCTTC TRBV11-2 12 NA TRBJ2-1 NA
CASSIEALASYEQYF TGTGCCAGCAGTATAGAAGCACTAGCGTCCTACGAGCAGTACTTC TRBV19 15 NA TRBJ2-7 TRBD2
CASSQDRDSRETQYF TGCGCCAGCAGCCAAGACAGGGACAGCAGGGAGACCCAGTACTTC TRBV4-3 15 NA TRBJ2-5 TRBD1
CASSQSYNEQFF TGCGCCAGCAGCCAGTCCTACAATGAGCAGTTCTTC TRBV5-1 12 NA TRBJ2-1 NA
CATSRATQGTQPQHF TGTGCCACCAGCAGAGCTACTCAGGGGACCCAGCCCCAGCATTTT TRBV15 15 NA TRBJ1-5 NA